The T cell receptor (beta chain) described here comes from a study of shared clonotypes between healthy human individuals. V was cut by 4 bases and J by 4 bases, with 10 bases left in between. CDR1 is SNHLY and CDR2 is FYNNEI in the germline V gene. The CDR3 spans 14 residues. This clone was detected only a few times. Repertoires were generated with immunoSEQ multiplex PCR, while TCRdb's copy carries only in-frame clones and drops some. The data contain 1.6 million or so clones, approximately 96% of them seen just once; the ten biggest clones take up roughly 1.2%. The sample taken for sequencing was naive CD4+ T cells sorted from blood. The subset is: CD45RA+ positively selected. The source is a man under 40 in good health. V and J are TRBV2 and TRBJ1-4; D is ambiguous. The CDR3 sequence is CASSVRRINEKLFF. The CDR3 DNA is TGTGCCAGCAGTGTCCGGCGGATTAATGAAAAACTGTTTTTT.